This entry lists 25 T cell receptor beta chains sequenced from one sample in a study of blood T cell repertoires in COVID-19. Data came from immunoSEQ multiplex PCR; TCRdb stores just in-frame clones and leaves some out. The table shows 150,000 to 200,000 clones, with 65% to 85% occurring only once. Specimen: PBMCs or T cells enriched from blood (not recorded which). The source of these receptors is a middle-aged man who had recovered from COVID-19.

Ten or more counts support this clone. CDR3 loop: CASSSDRWATEAFF. CDR3 nucleotides: TGTGCCAGCAGCTCAGACCGTTGGGCAACTGAAGCTTTCTTT. The V and J genes are TRBV7-2 and TRBJ1-1; D unresolved. Germline assignment: CDR1 SGHTA and CDR2 FQGNSA. This CDR3 has 14 amino acids. V lost 4 bases, J lost 5 bases, and 14 bases lay in between. Based on the CDR3 plus reference TRBV7-2 and TRBJ1-1, the full variable domain is GAGVSQSPSNKVTEKGKDVELRCDPISGHTALYWYRQSLGQGLEFLIYFQGNSAPDKSGLPSDRFSAERTGGSVSTLTIQRTQQEDSAVYLCASSSDRWATEAFFGQGTRLTVV.

The genes are TRBV2 and TRBJ1-5; perhaps TRBD1 as D (5 bases). Trimming took 7 bases from V and 0 from J, leaving 13 bases between them. There are 15 residues in the CDR3. Germline lookup yields CDR1 SNHLY and CDR2 FYNNEI. The chain's CDR3 is CASKPTGVSNQPQHF. In nucleotides, the CDR3 is TGTGCCAGCAAACCTACAGGAGTTAGCAATCAGCCCCAGCATTTT.

The chain joins TRBV5-6 to TRBJ2-1, with D possibly being TRBD1 (6 bases). V was trimmed by 2 bases and J by 1 base, leaving 13 bases between them. CDR1 SGHDT and CDR2 YYEEEE come from the germline V gene. This CDR3 spans 16 amino acids. CDR3 in DNA: TGTGCCAGCAGCTTTCTTTCAGGGACATCCTACAATGAGCAGTTCTTC. Translation: CASSFLSGTSYNEQFF.

This chain uses TRBV5-1 with TRBJ2-1, with TRBD1 matching 8 bases. J gave up 7 bases and V 1 base, and 7 bases lay outside the gene matches. The CDR3 consists of 15 residues. Germline CDR1 and CDR2: SGHRS and YFSETQ. CDR3 protein: CASSLIGQGKNEQFF. The CDR3 DNA is TGCGCCAGCAGCTTGATCGGACAGGGAAAAAATGAGCAGTTCTTC.

The V call is TRBV4-1, the J call TRBJ2-7, with D possibly being TRBD1 (6 bases). V was trimmed by 1 base and J by 3 bases, leaving 13 bases between them. Germline V lookup: CDR1 MGHRA, CDR2 YSYEKL. This CDR3 is built from 15 residues. CDR3 sequence: CASSQVAGQNYEQYF. CDR3 DNA: TGCGCCAGCAGCCAAGTAGCTGGACAGAACTACGAGCAGTACTTC.

The chain is built from TRBV11-2 and TRBJ1-1; D not resolved. CDR1 and CDR2 from the germline V gene are SGHAT and FQNNGV. The CDR3 runs 12 residues. V was shortened by 5 bases and J by 10 bases, with 14 bases between the two germline ends. The CDR3 region is CASSRLGARAFF. CDR3 coding DNA: TGTGCCAGCAGCCGACTAGGTGCTAGAGCTTTCTTT. Variable domain in full (rest from reference TRBV11-2 and TRBJ1-1): EAGVAQSPRYKIIEKRQSVAFWCNPISGHATLYWYQQILGQGPKLLIQFQNNGVVDDSQLPKDRFSAERLKGVDSTLKIQPAKLEDSAVYLCASSRLGARAFFGQGTRLTVV.

CDR3 coding DNA: TGTGCCAGCACCACTCAGGGGAACACTGAAGCTTTCTTT. Its protein product is CASTTQGNTEAFF. The chain couples TRBV19 to TRBJ1-1; D perhaps matches TRBD1 (5 bases). The length of the CDR3 is 13 residues. Trimming took 9 bases from V and 1 from J, leaving 12 bases between them. Germline values: CDR1 LNHDA, CDR2 SQIVND (reference sequence).

The rearrangement links TRBV19 to TRBJ1-1; D is possibly TRBD1 (5 bases). Germline CDR1 LNHDA, CDR2 SQIVND (reference sequence). This CDR3 is 12 amino acids long. Trimming took off 1 base at V and 7 bases at J, with 7 bases between the two ends. CDR3 sequence: CASSIGQSEAFF. The CDR3 nucleotides read TGTGCCAGTAGTATAGGACAGAGTGAAGCTTTCTTT.

The chain recombines TRBV3-1 (or the pseudogene TRBV3-2) with TRBJ2-5; D possibly corresponds to TRBD2 (7 bases). Germline CDR1 LGHDT, CDR2 YNNKEL (reference sequence). The V gene lost 3 bases and the J gene lost 2 bases, with 13 bases spanning the gap. The CDR3 consists of 15 residues. The CDR3 sequence is CASSQGGGRQETQYF. In DNA, the CDR3 is TGTGCCAGCAGCCAGGGCGGGGGCCGTCAAGAGACCCAGTACTTC.

The genes are TRBV4-1 and TRBJ2-2; a possible D gene is TRBD1 (7 bases). From germline, CDR1 is MGHRA and CDR2 YSYEKL. The V and J ends lost 1 base and 5 bases respectively, with 17 bases between them. This CDR3 has 17 residues. CDR3 coding DNA: TGCGCCAGCAGCCAAGGGGGGGCAGGGGGGCTGACCGGGGAGCTGTTTTTT. As protein: CASSQGGAGGLTGELFF.

The chain uses TRBV5-1 and TRBJ2-5; 7 nucleotides align to TRBD2. Trimming took 4 bases from V and 4 from J; bases not matched to a gene: 10. Looked up from germline, CDR1 is SGHRS and CDR2 is YFSETQ. There are 15 residues in the CDR3. The CDR3 bases are TGCGCCAGCAGCCCTCCTCTATCGGGGGGAGAGACCCAGTACTTC. This gives the protein CASSPPLSGGETQYF.

The chain is built from TRBV9 and TRBJ2-2, with a possible D match to TRBD2 (5 bases). V dropped 2 bases and J dropped 3 bases, with 17 bases sitting between them. The germline V gene has CDR1 SGDLS and CDR2 YYNGEE. CDR3 size: 17 residues. The chain's CDR3 is CASSVPRRGPDTGELFF. The CDR3 coding sequence is TGTGCCAGCAGCGTGCCCCGGCGCGGGCCGGACACCGGGGAGCTGTTTTTT.

The genes are TRBV2 and TRBJ2-7; 7 positions match TRBD2. V trimming: 6 bases; J trimming: 3 bases; junction bases outside the gene matches: 8. Per germline, CDR1 SNHLY and CDR2 FYNNEI. This CDR3 comprises 14 residues. The CDR3 loop reads CASRGPSGNYEQYV. The CDR3 nucleotides are TGTGCCAGCAGAGGACCTAGCGGCAACTACGAGCAGTACGTC.

The chain carries TRBV9 and TRBJ2-3; TRBD2 matches 7 bases. Germline-derived CDR1 and CDR2 are SGDLS and YYNGEE. The CDR3 consists of 15 residues. Germline trimming cut 4 bases from V and 0 bases from J; bases unmatched to any gene: 5. The CDR3 sequence is CASSLLAASTDTQYF. Here the CDR3 DNA reads TGTGCCAGCAGCCTCCTAGCGGCTAGCACAGATACGCAGTATTTT.

This chain uses TRBV9 with TRBJ1-3; the D gene is possibly TRBD1 (5 bases). Germline-derived CDR1 and CDR2 are SGDLS and YYNGEE. The V end lost 0 bases, the J end lost 2 bases, and 9 bases lay between the germline ends. The CDR3 loop spans 15 amino acids. CDR3 nucleotides: TGTGCCAGCAGCGTAGGGGGCGGAACTGGAAACACCATATATTTT. Encoded protein: CASSVGGGTGNTIYF.

The chain couples TRBV5-1 to TRBJ2-7; TRBD1 matches at 7 bases. The V gene's germline CDR1 is SGHRS and CDR2 YFSETQ. V lost 4 bases to trimming and J lost 2 bases; unmatched junction nucleotides: 9. The length of the CDR3 is 15 residues. The CDR3 protein is CASSQGTGETYEQYV. Written as DNA, the CDR3 is TGCGCCAGCAGCCAAGGCACAGGGGAAACCTACGAGCAGTACGTC.

The chain couples TRBV7-2 to TRBJ2-5; D unclear. The ends were cut back, 4 bases at V and 1 base at J, with 13 bases in the middle. The CDR3 consists of 15 residues. The germline V gene encodes CDR1 SGHTA and CDR2 FQGNSA. Here the CDR3 reads CASSSISAGQETQYF. The CDR3 DNA sequence: TGTGCCAGCAGCTCTATAAGTGCTGGCCAAGAGACCCAGTACTTC.

The J gene is TRBJ2-3, the V gene TRBV7-8; TRBD2 might be the D (6 bases). Germline-derived CDR1 and CDR2 are SGHVS and FQNEAQ. V lost 5 bases to trimming and J lost 0 bases, with 9 bases between them. The CDR3 totals 14 residues. The CDR3 is CASSRGVSTDTQYF. The CDR3, as DNA: TGTGCCAGCAGCCGCGGGGTGAGCACAGATACGCAGTATTTT.

V is TRBV6-5 and J is TRBJ1-5; D might be TRBD1 (6 bases). The germline V gene has CDR1 MNHEY and CDR2 SVGAGI. The CDR3 is 16 residues long. V dropped 4 bases and J dropped 6 bases, with 19 bases sitting between them. CDR3 DNA sequence: TGTGCCAGCAGTTCACTCGAAGGACAGTGGGGTCAGCCCCAGCATTTT. Encoded protein: CASSSLEGQWGQPQHF.

This sequence joins TRBV25-1 and TRBJ1-1; maybe TRBD1 (6 bases). Per germline, CDR1 MGHDK and CDR2 SYGVNS. Deletions cut 3 bases from V and 6 bases from J, with 14 bases between. The CDR3 runs 14 residues. In nucleotides, the CDR3 is TGTGCCAGCAGTGAGCAGGGGCGGATAGCTGAAGCTTTCTTT. Residues: CASSEQGRIAEAFF.

The chain joins TRBV30 to TRBJ2-5, with 10 bases matching TRBD2. After removal of 3 bases from V and 4 bases from J, the junction contained 8 bases not matched to a gene. This CDR3 spans 15 amino acids. CDR1 is GTSNPN and CDR2 is SVGIG in the germline V gene (reference sequence). The CDR3 DNA follows: TGTGCCTGGAGCACATTAGCGGGGGGAATAGAGACCCAGTACTTC. This encodes CAWSTLAGGIETQYF.

J is TRBJ2-7 and V is TRBV2; D is perhaps TRBD2 (6 bases). The germline V and J ends were trimmed by 10 bases and 2 bases, with 15 bases remaining between them. Germline CDR1 reads SNHLY; CDR2 reads FYNNEI. The CDR3 is 13 amino acids. The CDR3: CANLPWGAYEQYF. As DNA, the CDR3 is TGTGCCAACCTACCATGGGGGGCCTACGAGCAGTACTTC.

There are a few counts of this clone. The chain has TRBV11-2 and TRBJ1-1; D is undetermined. V gave up 0 bases and J gave up 1 base, with 9 bases separating them. The CDR3 extends over 15 amino acids. Per the germline V gene, CDR1 is SGHAT and CDR2 is FQNNGV. The CDR3 protein is CASSLEGVANTEAFF. The DNA for the CDR3 is TGTGCCAGCAGCTTAGAAGGAGTTGCGAACACTGAAGCTTTCTTT.

The chain is built from TRBV6-5 and TRBJ1-1; no clear D. Trimming took off 6 bases at V and 0 bases at J, with 8 bases between the two ends. Germline V CDR1 and CDR2: MNHEY, SVGAGI. The CDR3 contains 13 residues. The CDR3 sequence: CASREAMNTEAFF. CDR3 DNA sequence: TGTGCCAGCAGGGAGGCTATGAACACTGAAGCTTTCTTT.

This sequence joins TRBV7-3 and TRBJ2-1; perhaps TRBD2 as D (5 bases). Germline CDR1 reads SGHTA; CDR2 reads FQGTGA. The CDR3 is 14 amino acids. V lost 8 bases to trimming and J lost 5 bases, with 16 bases between them. The CDR3 nucleotides are TGTGCCAGCTCCGAGGGTTCTTGGGACAATGAGCAGTTCTTC. Translating gives CASSEGSWDNEQFF.